This TCR beta chain emerged from a study of cytomegalovirus exposure and HLA in healthy donors. This cohort consisted of healthy bone marrow donors. Study-wide results and caveats: According to reports, the classifier identified cytomegalovirus status with high specificity and sensitivity. In an earlier analysis, productive rearrangement rates for most beta V segments clustered near 87% or 30%.

Comment on this clone: Its specificity is unknown. The germline gene is not matched at one end of the junction; a read error may be the cause.

This CDR3 contains 15 residues. The germline V gene has CDR1 SSHAT and CDR2 FNYEAQ (reference sequence). The primer mix had 60 Vbeta and 13 Jbeta primers. Repertoires were generated with immunoSEQ multiplex PCR, while TCRdb's copy carries only in-frame clones and drops some. Among 150,000 to 200,000 clones, about four fifths were seen once, and the ten largest hold 4.5% to 7.5%. The V and J genes are TRBV7-7 and TRBJ2-4; the D gene is possibly TRBD2 (6 bases). This TCR derives from a woman in her twenties or thirties in good health and CMV-seropositive. The sequenced material came from PBMCs. The DNA for the CDR3 is TGTGCTAGCAGCTTAGCGGAGGGGCCTACAAACATTCAGTACTTC. Residues: CASSLAEGPTNIQYF.